This T cell receptor (beta chain) comes out of a study of blood T cell repertoires in COVID-19. At the level of the study: Both acute and convalescent COVID-19 samples were obtained from the United States, Italy and Spain. From T cells, B-cell-depleted T cells, or PBMCs came the material, which was cDNA or gDNA.

The CDR3 spans 14 residues. V was pared by 0 bases and J by 1 base, with 7 bases between. CDR1 is SGDLS and CDR2 is YYNGEE in the germline V gene. TCRdb's table, derived via immunoSEQ multiplex PCR, lists solely in-frame clones and lacks some. The profile shows over 40,000 clones, approximately 86% of them singletons. This chain links TRBV9 with TRBJ1-1; D remains ambiguous. This receptor was identified in a woman of 80 years or more with acute or convalescent COVID-19. Source material: peripheral blood. Here the CDR3 DNA reads TGTGCCAGCAGCGTAGGGCAGGAGAACACTGAAGCTTTCTTT. Protein product: CASSVGQENTEAFF. The complete variable domain, with remaining parts taken from reference TRBV9 and TRBJ1-1, reads DSGVTQTPKHLITATGQRVTLRCSPRSGDLSVYWYQQSLDQGLQFLIQYYNGEERAKGNILERFSAQQFPDLHSELNLSSLELGDSALYFCASSVGQENTEAFFGQGTRLTVV.